A single TCR beta chain is shown here with its context. The antigen remains unidentified. The repertoire was sequenced with immunoSEQ multiplex PCR; TCRdb's copy has only in-frame clones and lacks some. The table records roughly 60,000 clones, 70% to 90% of them present only once. These data belong to a study of OX40 agonist ivuxolimab in advanced cancers. About the research overall: Ivuxolimab, which is an agonistic anti-OX40 (CD134) antibody, was administered to the patients. Overall study findings and caveats: Within 6 weeks, CD4+ and CD8+ blood T cells expanded clonally at 0.1 to 3.0 mg/kg.

J lost 7 bases, V lost 5 bases, and 21 bases had no gene match. Looked up from germline, CDR1 is LNHDA and CDR2 is SQIVND (reference sequence). The length of the CDR3 is 19 residues. The chain has TRBV19 and TRBJ2-1; 9 bases are shared with TRBD1. The source of this sequence is an adult with an advanced solid tumor such as melanoma, head and neck, liver or kidney cancer. The sequencing here drew on CD4+ or CD8+ T cells sorted from blood, taken in a trial of the OX40 agonist ivuxolimab. The CDR3: CASSRASGTGNRGRNEQFF. CDR3 nucleotides: TGTGCCAGTAGTCGAGCATCCGGGACAGGGAACCGGGGGCGGAATGAGCAGTTCTTC.